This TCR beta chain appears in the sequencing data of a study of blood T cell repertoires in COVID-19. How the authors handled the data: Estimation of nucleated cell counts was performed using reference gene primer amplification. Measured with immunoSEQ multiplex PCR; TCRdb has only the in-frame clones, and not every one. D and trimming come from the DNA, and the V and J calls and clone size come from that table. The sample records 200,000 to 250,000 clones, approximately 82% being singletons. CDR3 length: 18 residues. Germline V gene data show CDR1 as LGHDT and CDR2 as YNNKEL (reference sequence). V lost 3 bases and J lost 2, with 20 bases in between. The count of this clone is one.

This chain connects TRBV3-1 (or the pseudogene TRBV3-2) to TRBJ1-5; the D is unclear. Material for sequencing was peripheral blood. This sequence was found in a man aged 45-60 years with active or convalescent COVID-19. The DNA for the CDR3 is TGTGCCAGCAGCCAGGGATCAGGAGGAGAGCTCCGCAATCAGCCCCAGCATTTT. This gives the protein CASSQGSGGELRNQPQHF.